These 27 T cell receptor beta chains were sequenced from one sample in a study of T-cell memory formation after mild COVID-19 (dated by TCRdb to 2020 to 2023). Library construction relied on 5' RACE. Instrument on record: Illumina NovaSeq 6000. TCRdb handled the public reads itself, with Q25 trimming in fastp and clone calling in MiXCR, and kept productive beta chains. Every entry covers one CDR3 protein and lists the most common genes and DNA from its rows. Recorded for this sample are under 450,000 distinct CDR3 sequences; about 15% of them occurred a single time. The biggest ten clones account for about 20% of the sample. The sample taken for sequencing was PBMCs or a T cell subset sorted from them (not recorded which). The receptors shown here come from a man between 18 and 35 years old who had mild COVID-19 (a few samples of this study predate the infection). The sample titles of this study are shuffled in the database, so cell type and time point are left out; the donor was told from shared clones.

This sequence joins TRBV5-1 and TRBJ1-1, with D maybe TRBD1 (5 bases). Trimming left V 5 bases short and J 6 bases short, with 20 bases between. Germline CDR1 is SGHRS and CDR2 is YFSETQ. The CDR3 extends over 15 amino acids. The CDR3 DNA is TGCGCCAGCAGGGACGCCCTGGGGCCCGGGGCTGAAGCTTTCTTT. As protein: CASRDALGPGAEAFF.

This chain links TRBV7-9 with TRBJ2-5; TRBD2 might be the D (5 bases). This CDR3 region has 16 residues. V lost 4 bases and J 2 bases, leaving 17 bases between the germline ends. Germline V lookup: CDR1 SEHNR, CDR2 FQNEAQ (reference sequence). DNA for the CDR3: TGTGCCAGCAGCTCCTTAATCGGGATACGTCAAGAGACCCAGTACTTC. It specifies CASSSLIGIRQETQYF.

Here the CDR3 DNA reads TGTGCCAGCACCAAACCGTGGGTTTACTATGGCTACACCTTC. The encoded protein is CASTKPWVYYGYTF. The genes are TRBV3-2 and TRBJ1-2. TRBV3-2 is a pseudogene segment. The length of the CDR3 is 14 residues.

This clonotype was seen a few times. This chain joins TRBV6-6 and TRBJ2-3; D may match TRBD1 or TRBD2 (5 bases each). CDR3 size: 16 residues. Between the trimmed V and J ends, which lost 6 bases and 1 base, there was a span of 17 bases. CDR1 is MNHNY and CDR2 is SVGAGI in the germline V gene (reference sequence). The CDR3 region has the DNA TGTGCCAGCAGCTCCCTCGGGGCAAGAGGCACAGATACGCAGTATTTT. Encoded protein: CASSSLGARGTDTQYF.

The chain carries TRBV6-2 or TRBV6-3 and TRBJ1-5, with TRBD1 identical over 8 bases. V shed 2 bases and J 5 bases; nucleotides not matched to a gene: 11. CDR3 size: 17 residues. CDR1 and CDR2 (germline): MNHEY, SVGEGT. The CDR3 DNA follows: TGTGCCAGCAGTTACGTGGCCGGACAGGGAGGGTATCAGCCCCAGCATTTT. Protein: CASSYVAGQGGYQPQHF.

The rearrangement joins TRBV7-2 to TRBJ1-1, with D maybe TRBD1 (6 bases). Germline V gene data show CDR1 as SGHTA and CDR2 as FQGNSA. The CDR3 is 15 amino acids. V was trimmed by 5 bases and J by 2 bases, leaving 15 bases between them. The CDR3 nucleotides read TGTGCCAGCAGCCTACTAGGGGGTAGTAACACTGAAGCTTTCTTT. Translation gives CASSLLGGSNTEAFF.

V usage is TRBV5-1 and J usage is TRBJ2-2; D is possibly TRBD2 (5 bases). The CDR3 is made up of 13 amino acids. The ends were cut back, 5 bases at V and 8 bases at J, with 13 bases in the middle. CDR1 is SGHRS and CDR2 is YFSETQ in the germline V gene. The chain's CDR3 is CASRPFGRGELFF. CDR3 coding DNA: TGCGCCAGCAGACCATTTGGGAGAGGGGAGCTGTTTTTT.

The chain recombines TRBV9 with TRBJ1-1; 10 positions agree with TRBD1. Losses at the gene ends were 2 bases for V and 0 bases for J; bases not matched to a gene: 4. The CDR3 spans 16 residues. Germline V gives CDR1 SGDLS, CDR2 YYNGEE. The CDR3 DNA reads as TGTGCCAGCAGCGTGGGACAGGGGACACTGAACACTGAAGCTTTCTTT. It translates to CASSVGQGTLNTEAFF.

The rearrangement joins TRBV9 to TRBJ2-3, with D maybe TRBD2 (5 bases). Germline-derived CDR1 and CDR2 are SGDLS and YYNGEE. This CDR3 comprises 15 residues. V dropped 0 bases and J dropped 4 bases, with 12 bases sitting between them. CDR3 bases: TGTGCCAGCAGCGTAGTGCCTAGCTTTGCAGATACGCAGTATTTT. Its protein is CASSVVPSFADTQYF.

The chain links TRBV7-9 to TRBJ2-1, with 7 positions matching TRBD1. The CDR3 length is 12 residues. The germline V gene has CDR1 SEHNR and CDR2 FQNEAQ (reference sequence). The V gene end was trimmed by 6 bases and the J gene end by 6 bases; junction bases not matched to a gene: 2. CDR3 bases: TGTGCCAGCAGAGACAGGGTCAATGAGCAGTTCTTC. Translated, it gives CASRDRVNEQFF.

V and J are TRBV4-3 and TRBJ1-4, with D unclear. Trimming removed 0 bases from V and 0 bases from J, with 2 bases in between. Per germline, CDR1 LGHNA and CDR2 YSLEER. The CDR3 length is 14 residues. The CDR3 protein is CASSQEATNEKLFF. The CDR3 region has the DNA TGCGCCAGCAGCCAAGAAGCAACTAATGAAAAACTGTTTTTT.

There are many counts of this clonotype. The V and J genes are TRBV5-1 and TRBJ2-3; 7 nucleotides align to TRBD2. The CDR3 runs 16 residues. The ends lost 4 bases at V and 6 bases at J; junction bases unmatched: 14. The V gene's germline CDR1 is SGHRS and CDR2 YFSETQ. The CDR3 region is CASSLQGAGPVDTQYF. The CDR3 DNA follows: TGCGCCAGCAGCCTCCAGGGAGCGGGGCCGGTGGATACGCAGTATTTT.

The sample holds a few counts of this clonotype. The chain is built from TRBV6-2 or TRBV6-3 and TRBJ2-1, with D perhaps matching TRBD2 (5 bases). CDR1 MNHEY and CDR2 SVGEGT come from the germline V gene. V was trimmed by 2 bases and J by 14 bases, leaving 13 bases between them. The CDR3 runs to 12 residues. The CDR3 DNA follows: TGTGCCAGCAGTTACGGTACGGGATTGGAGTTCTTC. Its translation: CASSYGTGLEFF.

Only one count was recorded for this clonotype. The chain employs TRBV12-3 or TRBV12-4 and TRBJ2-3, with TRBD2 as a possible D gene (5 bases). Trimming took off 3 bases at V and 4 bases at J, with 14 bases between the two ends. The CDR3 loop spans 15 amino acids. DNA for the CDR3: TGTGCCAGCAGTTTGGAGGTATATCAGGCAGATACGCAGTATTTT. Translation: CASSLEVYQADTQYF.

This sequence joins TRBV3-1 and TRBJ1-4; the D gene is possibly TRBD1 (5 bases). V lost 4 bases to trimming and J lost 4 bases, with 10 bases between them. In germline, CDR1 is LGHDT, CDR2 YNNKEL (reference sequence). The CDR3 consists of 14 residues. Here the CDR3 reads CASSPTAFNEKLFF. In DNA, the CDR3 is TGTGCCAGCAGCCCGACAGCCTTTAATGAAAAACTGTTTTTT.

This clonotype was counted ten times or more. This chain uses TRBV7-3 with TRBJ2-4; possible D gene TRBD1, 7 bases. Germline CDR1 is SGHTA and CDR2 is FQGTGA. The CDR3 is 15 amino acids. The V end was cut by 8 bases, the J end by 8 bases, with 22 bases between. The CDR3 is CASSDPTGEVDIQYF. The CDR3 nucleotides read TGTGCCAGCTCAGACCCCACAGGGGAGGTCGACATTCAGTACTTC.

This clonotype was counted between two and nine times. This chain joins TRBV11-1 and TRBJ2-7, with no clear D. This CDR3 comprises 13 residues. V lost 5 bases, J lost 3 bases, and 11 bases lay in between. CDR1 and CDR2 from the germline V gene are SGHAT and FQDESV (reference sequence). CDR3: CASSPGVNYEQYF. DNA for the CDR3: TGTGCCAGCAGCCCCGGTGTAAACTACGAGCAGTACTTC.

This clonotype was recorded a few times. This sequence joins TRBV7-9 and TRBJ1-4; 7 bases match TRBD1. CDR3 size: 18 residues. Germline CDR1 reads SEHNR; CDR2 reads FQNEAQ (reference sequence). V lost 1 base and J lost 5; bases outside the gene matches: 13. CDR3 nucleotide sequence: TGTGCCAGCAGCTTAGTTCGGTTAAGGACAGGTGAAAATGAAAAACTGTTTTTT. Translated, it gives CASSLVRLRTGENEKLFF.

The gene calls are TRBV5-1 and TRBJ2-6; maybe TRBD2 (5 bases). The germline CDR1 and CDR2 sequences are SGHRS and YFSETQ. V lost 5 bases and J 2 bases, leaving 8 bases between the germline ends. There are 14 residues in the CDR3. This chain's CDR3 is CASSSGTGANVLTF. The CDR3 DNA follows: TGCGCCAGCAGTTCGGGGACTGGGGCCAACGTCCTGACTTTC.

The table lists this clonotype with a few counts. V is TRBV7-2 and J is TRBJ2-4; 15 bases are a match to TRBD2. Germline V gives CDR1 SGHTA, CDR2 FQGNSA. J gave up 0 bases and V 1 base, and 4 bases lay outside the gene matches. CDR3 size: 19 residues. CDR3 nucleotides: TGTGCCAGCAGCTTAGAGGGACTAGCGGGGGGAGTAGCCAAAAACATTCAGTACTTC. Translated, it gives CASSLEGLAGGVAKNIQYF.

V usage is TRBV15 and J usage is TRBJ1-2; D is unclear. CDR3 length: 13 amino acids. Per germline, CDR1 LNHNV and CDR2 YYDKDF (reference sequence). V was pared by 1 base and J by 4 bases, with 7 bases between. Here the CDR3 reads CATSRADGYGYTF. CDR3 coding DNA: TGTGCCACCAGCAGAGCTGACGGCTATGGCTACACCTTC.

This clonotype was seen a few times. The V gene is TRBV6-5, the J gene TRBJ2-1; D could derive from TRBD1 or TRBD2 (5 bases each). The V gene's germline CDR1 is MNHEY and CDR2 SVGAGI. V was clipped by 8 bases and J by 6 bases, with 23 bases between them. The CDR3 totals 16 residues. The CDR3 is CASALLRARDPNEQFF. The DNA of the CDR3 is TGTGCCAGCGCCCTACTCCGGGCCCGGGACCCCAATGAGCAGTTCTTC.

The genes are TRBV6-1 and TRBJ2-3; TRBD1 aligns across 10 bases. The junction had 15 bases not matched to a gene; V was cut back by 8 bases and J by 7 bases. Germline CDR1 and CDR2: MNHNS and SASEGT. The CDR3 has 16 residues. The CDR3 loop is CASLTPGTGVGNTQYF. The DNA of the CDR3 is TGTGCCAGCTTGACGCCCGGGACAGGGGTGGGGAATACGCAGTATTTT.

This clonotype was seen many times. The CDR3 nucleotides read TGTGCCAGCAGCTTAGGATACAGAGAGACCCAGTACTTC. This encodes CASSLGYRETQYF. The V and J genes are TRBV7-2 and TRBJ2-5; D is unresolved. V gave up 1 base and J gave up 4 bases, with 7 bases separating them. Germline V gene data show CDR1 as SGHTA and CDR2 as FQGNSA. There are 13 residues in the CDR3.

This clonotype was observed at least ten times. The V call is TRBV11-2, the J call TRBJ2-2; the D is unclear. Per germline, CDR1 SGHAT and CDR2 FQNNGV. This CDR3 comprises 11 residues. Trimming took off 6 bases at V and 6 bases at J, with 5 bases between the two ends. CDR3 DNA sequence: TGTGCCAGCAGTTTCGCCGGGGAGCTGTTTTTT. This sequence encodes CASSFAGELFF.

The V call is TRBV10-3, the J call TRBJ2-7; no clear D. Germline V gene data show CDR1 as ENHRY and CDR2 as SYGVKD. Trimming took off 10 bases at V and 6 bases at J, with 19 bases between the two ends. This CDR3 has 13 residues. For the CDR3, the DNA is TGTGCCACTCAACCCTCTGGAAGCCGCGAGCAGTACGTC. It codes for CATQPSGSREQYV.

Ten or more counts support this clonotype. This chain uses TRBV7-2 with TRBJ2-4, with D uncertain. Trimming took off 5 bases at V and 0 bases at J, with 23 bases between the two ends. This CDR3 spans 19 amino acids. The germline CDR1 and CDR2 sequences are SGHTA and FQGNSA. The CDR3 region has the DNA TGTGCCAGCAGCACCCCCTCCGCGGCAGGCACGTTAGCCAAAAACATTCAGTACTTC. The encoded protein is CASSTPSAAGTLAKNIQYF.